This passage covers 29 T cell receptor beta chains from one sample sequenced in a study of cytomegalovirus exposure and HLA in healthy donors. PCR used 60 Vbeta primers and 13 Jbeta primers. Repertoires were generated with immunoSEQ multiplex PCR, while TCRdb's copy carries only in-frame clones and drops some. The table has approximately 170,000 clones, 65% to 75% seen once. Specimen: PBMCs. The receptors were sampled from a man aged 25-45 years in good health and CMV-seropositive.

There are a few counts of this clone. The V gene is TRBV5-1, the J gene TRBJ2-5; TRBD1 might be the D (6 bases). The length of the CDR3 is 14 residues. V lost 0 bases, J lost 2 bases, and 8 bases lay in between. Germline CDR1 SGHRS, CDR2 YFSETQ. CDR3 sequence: CASSLDRVQETQYF. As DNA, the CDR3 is TGCGCCAGCAGCTTGGACAGGGTTCAAGAGACCCAGTACTTC.

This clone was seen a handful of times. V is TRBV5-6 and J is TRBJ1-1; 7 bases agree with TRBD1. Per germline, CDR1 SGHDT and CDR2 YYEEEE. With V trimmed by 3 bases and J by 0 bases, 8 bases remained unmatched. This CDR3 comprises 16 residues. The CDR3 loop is CASSWGQRSMNTEAFF. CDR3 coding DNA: TGTGCCAGCAGCTGGGGACAGCGATCCATGAACACTGAAGCTTTCTTT.

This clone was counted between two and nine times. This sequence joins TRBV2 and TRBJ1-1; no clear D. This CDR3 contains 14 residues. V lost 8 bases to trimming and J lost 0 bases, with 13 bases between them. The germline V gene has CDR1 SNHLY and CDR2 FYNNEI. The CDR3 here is CASPARVVNTEAFF. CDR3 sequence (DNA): TGTGCCAGCCCAGCGAGGGTGGTGAACACTGAAGCTTTCTTT.

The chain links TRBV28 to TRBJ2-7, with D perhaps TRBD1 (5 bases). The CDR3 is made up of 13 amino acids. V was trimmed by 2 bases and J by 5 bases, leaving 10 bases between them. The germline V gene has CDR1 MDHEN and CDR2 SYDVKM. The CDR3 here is CASSLGGRDEQYF. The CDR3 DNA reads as TGTGCCAGCAGTTTAGGCGGCAGGGACGAGCAGTACTTC.

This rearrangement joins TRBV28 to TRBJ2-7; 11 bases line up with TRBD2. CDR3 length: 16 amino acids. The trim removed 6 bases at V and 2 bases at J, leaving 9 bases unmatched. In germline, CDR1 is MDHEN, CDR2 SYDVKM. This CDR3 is CASRGLAAMGAYEQYF. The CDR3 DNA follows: TGTGCCAGCAGGGGACTAGCGGCGATGGGGGCCTACGAGCAGTACTTC. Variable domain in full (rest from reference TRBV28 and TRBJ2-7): DVKVTQSSRYLVKRTGEKVFLECVQDMDHENMFWYRQDPGLGLRLIYFSYDVKMKEKGDIPEGYSVSREKKERFSLILESASTNQTSMYLCASRGLAAMGAYEQYFGPGTRLTVT.

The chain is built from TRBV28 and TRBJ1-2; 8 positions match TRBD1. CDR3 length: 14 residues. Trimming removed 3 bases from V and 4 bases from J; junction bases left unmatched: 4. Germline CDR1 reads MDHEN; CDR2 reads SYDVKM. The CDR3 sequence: CASSFDRGIYGYTF. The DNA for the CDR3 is TGTGCCAGCAGTTTCGACAGGGGTATCTATGGCTACACCTTC.

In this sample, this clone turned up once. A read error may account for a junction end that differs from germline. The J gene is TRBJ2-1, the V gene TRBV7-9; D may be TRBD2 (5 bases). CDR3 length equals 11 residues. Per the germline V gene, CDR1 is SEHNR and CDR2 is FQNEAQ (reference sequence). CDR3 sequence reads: CSSEGANEQFF. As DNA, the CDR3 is TGTTCCAGCGAGGGTGCCAATGAGCAGTTCTTC.

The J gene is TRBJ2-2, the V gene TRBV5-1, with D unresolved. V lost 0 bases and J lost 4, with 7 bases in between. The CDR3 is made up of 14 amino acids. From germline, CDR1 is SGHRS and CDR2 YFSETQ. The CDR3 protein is CASSLGHATGELFF. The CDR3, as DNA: TGCGCCAGCAGCTTGGGACACGCCACCGGGGAGCTGTTTTTT.

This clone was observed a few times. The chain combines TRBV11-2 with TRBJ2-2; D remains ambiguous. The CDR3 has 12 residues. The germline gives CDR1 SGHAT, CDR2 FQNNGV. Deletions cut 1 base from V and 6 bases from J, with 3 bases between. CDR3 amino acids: CASSLAAGELFF. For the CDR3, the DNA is TGTGCCAGCAGCTTAGCGGCCGGGGAGCTGTTTTTT.

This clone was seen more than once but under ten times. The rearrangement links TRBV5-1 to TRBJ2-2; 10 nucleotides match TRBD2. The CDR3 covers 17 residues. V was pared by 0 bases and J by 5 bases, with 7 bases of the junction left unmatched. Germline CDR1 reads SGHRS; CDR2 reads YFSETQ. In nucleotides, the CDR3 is TGCGCCAGCAGCTTGGGGACCGGGACTAGCGCTACCGGGGAGCTGTTTTTT. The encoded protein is CASSLGTGTSATGELFF.

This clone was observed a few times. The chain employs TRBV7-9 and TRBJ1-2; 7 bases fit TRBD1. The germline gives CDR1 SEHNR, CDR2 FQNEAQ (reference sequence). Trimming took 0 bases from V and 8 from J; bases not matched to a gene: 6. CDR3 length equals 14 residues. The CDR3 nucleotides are TGTGCCAGCAGCTTAGCATTGACAGGGAGCGGCTACACCTTC. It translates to CASSLALTGSGYTF.

The CDR3 region has the DNA TGTGCCAGCAGCTTATACGTCGGTGGGGCCAACGTCCTGACTTTC. It codes for CASSLYVGGANVLTF. The rearrangement uses TRBV7-3 and TRBJ2-6; D gene ambiguous. This CDR3 spans 15 amino acids. Germline loops: CDR1 SGHTA, CDR2 FQGTGA. Trimming stripped 2 bases from V and 3 bases from J, with 8 bases between.

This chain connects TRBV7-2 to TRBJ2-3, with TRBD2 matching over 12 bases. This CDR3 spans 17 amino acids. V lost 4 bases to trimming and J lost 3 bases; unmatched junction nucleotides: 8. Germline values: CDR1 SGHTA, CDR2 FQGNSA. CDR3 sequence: CASSSGLAGSGTDTQYF. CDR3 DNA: TGTGCCAGCAGCTCAGGACTAGCGGGGTCCGGGACAGATACGCAGTATTTT. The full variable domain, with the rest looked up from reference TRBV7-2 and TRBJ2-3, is GAGVSQSPSNKVTEKGKDVELRCDPISGHTALYWYRQSLGQGLEFLIYFQGNSAPDKSGLPSDRFSAERTGGSVSTLTIQRTQQEDSAVYLCASSSGLAGSGTDTQYFGPGTRLTVL.

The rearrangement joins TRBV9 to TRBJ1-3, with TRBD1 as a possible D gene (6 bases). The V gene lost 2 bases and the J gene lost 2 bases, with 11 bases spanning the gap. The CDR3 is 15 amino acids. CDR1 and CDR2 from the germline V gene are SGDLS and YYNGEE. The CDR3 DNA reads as TGTGCCAGCAGCGTCGCTCCAGGGGCTGGAAACACCATATATTTT. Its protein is CASSVAPGAGNTIYF. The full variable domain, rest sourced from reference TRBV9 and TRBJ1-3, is DSGVTQTPKHLITATGQRVTLRCSPRSGDLSVYWYQQSLDQGLQFLIQYYNGEERAKGNILERFSAQQFPDLHSELNLSSLELGDSALYFCASSVAPGAGNTIYFGEGSWLTVV.

The CDR3 region has the DNA TGTGCCAGCGCCGGGACAGGTCCTTACGAGCAGTACTTC. This sequence encodes CASAGTGPYEQYF. The chain recombines TRBV6-5 with TRBJ2-7, with 8 bases aligning to TRBD1. After removal of 8 bases from V and 4 bases from J, the junction contained 7 bases not matched to a gene. This CDR3 spans 13 amino acids. The germline V gene encodes CDR1 MNHEY and CDR2 SVGAGI.

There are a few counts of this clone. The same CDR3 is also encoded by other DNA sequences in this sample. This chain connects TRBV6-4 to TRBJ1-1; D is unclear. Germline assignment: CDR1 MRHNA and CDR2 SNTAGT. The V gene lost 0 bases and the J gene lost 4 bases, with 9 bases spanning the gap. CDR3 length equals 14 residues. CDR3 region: CASSDSSRGTEAFF. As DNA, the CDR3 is TGTGCCAGCAGTGACTCGAGTCGGGGCACTGAAGCTTTCTTT.

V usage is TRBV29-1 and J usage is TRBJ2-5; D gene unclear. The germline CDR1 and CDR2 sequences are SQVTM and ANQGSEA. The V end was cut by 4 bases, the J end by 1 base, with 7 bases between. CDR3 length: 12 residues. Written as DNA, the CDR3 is TGCAGCGTTGCTAGGAGCCAAGAGACCCAGTACTTC. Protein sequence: CSVARSQETQYF.

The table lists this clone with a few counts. In DNA form, the CDR3 reads TGTGCCAGCAGTTTCTCCACTAATGAAAAACTGTTTTTT. This translates into CASSFSTNEKLFF. V gene TRBV28 combines with J gene TRBJ1-4; D gene unclear. The germline CDR1 and CDR2 sequences are MDHEN and SYDVKM. The CDR3 covers 13 residues. The V gene lost 3 bases and the J gene lost 2 bases, with 4 bases spanning the gap.

This CDR3 is CASSPGQGRETQYF. The CDR3, as DNA: TGCGCCAGCAGCCCGGGACAGGGTAGGGAGACCCAGTACTTC. V usage is TRBV5-1 and J usage is TRBJ2-5, with 9 nucleotides matching TRBD1. With V trimmed by 4 bases and J by 5 bases, 6 bases remained unmatched. Germline V gene sequence: CDR1 SGHRS, CDR2 YFSETQ. The CDR3 has 14 residues. The whole variable domain, filled in from reference TRBV5-1 and TRBJ2-5, reads KAGVTQTPRYLIKTRGQQVTLSCSPISGHRSVSWYQQTPGQGLQFLFEYFSETQRNKGNFPGRFSGRQFSNSRSEMNVSTLELGDSALYLCASSPGQGRETQYFGPGTRLLVL.

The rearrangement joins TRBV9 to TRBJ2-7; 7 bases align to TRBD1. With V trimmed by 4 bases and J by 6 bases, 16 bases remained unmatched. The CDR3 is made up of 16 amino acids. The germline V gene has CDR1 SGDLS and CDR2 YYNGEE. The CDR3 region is CASSPFEGAHLSEQYF. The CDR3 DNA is TGTGCCAGCAGCCCCTTTGAGGGGGCCCACTTGAGCGAGCAGTACTTC.

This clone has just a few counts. The CDR3 DNA reads as TGTGCCAGCAGTGAAATTGGGTGGGACTTGGGGGCCAACGTCCTGACTTTC. This translates into CASSEIGWDLGANVLTF. The genes are TRBV6-1 and TRBJ2-6; possibly TRBD2 for D (6 bases). The CDR3 runs to 17 residues. Germline CDR1 and CDR2: MNHNS and SASEGT. The ends were cut back, 2 bases at V and 4 bases at J, with 15 bases in the middle.

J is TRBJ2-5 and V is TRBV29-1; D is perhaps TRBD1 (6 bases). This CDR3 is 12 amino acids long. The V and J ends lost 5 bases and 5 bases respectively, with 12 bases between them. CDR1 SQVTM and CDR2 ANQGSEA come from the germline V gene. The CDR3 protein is CSVYGDTETQYF. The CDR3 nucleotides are TGCAGCGTTTACGGGGACACGGAGACCCAGTACTTC.

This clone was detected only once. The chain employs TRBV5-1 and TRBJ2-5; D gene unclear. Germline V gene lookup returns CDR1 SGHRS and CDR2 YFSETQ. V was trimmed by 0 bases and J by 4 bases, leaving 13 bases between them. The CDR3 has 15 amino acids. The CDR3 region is CASSLGAGSRETQYF. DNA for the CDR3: TGCGCCAGCAGCTTGGGGGCAGGTAGTCGAGAGACCCAGTACTTC. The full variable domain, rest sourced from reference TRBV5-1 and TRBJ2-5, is KAGVTQTPRYLIKTRGQQVTLSCSPISGHRSVSWYQQTPGQGLQFLFEYFSETQRNKGNFPGRFSGRQFSNSRSEMNVSTLELGDSALYLCASSLGAGSRETQYFGPGTRLLVL.

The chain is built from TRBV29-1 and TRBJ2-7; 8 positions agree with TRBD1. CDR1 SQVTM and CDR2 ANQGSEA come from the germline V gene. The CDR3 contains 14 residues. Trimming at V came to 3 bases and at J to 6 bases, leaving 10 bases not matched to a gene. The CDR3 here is CSVETGAGLGEQYF. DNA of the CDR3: TGCAGCGTTGAGACAGGGGCTGGGTTGGGCGAGCAGTACTTC.

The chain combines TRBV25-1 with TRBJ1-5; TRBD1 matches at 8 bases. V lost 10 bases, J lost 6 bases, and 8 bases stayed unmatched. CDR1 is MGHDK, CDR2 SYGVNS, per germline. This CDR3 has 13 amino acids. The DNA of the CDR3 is TGTGCCACCCAGGACAGGGCCGGTCAGCCCCAGCATTTT. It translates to CATQDRAGQPQHF.

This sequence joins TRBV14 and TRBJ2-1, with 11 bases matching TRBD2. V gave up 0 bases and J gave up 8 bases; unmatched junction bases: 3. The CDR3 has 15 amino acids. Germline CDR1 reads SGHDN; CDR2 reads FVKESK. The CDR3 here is CASSQELAGGYEQFF. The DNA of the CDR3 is TGTGCCAGCAGCCAAGAGCTAGCGGGAGGTTATGAGCAGTTCTTC.

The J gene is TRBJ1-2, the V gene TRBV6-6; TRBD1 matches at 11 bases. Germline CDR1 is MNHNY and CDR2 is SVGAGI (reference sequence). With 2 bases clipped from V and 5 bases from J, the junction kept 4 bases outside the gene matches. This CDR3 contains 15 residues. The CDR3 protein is CASSYGTGGVYGYTF. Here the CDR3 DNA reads TGTGCCAGCAGTTACGGGACAGGGGGAGTTTATGGCTACACCTTC.

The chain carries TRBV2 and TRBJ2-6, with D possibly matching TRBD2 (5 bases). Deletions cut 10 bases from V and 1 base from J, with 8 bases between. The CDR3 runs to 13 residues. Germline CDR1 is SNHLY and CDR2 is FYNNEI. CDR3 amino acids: CATRGSGANVLTF. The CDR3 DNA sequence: TGTGCCACTCGGGGTTCTGGGGCCAACGTCCTGACTTTC.

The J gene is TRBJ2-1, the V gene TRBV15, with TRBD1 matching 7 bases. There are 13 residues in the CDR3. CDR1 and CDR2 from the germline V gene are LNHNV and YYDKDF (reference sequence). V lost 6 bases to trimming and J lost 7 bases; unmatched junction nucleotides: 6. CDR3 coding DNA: TGTGCCACCAGTTCAAACAGGGGAAATGAGCAGTTCTTC. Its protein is CATSSNRGNEQFF.